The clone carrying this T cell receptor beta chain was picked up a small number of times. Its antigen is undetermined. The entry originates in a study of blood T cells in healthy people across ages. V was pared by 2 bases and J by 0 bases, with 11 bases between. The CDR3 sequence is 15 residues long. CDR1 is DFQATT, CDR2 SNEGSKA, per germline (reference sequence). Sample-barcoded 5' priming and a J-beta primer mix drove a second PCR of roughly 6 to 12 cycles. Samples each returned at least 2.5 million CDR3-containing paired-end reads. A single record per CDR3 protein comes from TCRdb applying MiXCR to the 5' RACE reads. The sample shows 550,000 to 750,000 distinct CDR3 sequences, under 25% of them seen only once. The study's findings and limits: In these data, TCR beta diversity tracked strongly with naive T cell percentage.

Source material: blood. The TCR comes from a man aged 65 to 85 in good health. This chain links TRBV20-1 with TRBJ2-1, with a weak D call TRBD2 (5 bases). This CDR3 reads CSARPGSSSYNEQFF. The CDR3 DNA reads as TGCAGTGCTAGACCGGGATCCAGCTCCTACAATGAGCAGTTCTTC.